These 30 T cell receptor beta chains were all obtained from the same sample, sequenced in a study of CD8 T cells in ankylosing spondylitis. Study-level points and caveats: Roughly eight highly homologous variants formed a TCR beta motif that appeared characteristic of ankylosing spondylitis blood.

TCRdb analysed the 5' RACE reads with MiXCR anew, one entry per CDR3 protein. The table records 200,000 to 250,000 distinct CDR3 sequences, around 16% of them present only once. These receptors have no known antigen. Sequencing was done on a sample of blood, either unsorted or a sorted T cell fraction (not recorded which). These receptors came from a male donor with ankylosing spondylitis.

The rearrangement links TRBV12-3 or TRBV12-4 to TRBJ2-2; perhaps TRBD1 as D (5 bases). The CDR3 length is 15 residues. V was cut by 6 bases and J by 3 bases, with 14 bases left in between. CDR3 in DNA: TGTGCCAGCAGAACCAGGGAAGGGGACACCGGGGAGCTGTTTTTT. This codes for CASRTREGDTGELFF.

There are a few counts of this clonotype. The chain employs TRBV20-1 and TRBJ1-2, with 8 bases matching TRBD1. Germline V CDR1 and CDR2: DFQATT, SNEGSKA (reference sequence). CDR3 length equals 12 residues. The V segment lost 4 bases and the J segment 4 bases; nucleotides outside the gene matches: 2. Here the CDR3 reads CSAKQGGYGYTF. In DNA form, the CDR3 reads TGCAGTGCTAAACAGGGGGGCTATGGCTACACCTTC.

V gene TRBV4-1 combines with J gene TRBJ2-5; no definite D call. Trimming pared 1 base from V and 0 bases from J, leaving 9 bases between. Germline V gives CDR1 MGHRA, CDR2 YSYEKL. The CDR3 is 15 residues long. CDR3 DNA sequence: TGCGCCAGCAGCCAAGGGATACATGACCAAGAGACCCAGTACTTC. Protein: CASSQGIHDQETQYF.

This clonotype was seen a handful of times. The chain uses TRBV7-9 and TRBJ2-1, with TRBD1 matching 8 bases. The CDR3 runs 15 residues. V was pared by 5 bases and J by 6 bases, with 9 bases of the junction left unmatched. Germline lookup yields CDR1 SEHNR and CDR2 FQNEAQ (reference sequence). CDR3 sequence reads: CASSQTPTGGNEQFF. CDR3 nucleotide sequence: TGTGCCAGCAGCCAAACTCCCACAGGGGGCAATGAGCAGTTCTTC.

The sample holds many counts of this clonotype. This chain uses TRBV29-1 with TRBJ2-1, with 8 bases identical to TRBD2. V lost 3 bases and J lost 3; bases outside the gene matches: 10. Germline V CDR1 and CDR2: SQVTM, ANQGSEA. The CDR3 runs to 16 residues. The CDR3 nucleotides are TGCAGCGTTGACAACAGAGCGGGGGAGTTCTACAATGAGCAGTTCTTC. It specifies CSVDNRAGEFYNEQFF.

This chain connects TRBV7-8 to TRBJ1-1; D call uncertain. The CDR3 consists of 15 residues. The germline V gene has CDR1 SGHVS and CDR2 FQNEAQ. V lost 4 bases and J lost 4, with 16 bases in between. The CDR3 DNA reads as TGTGCCAGCAGCTACGAATCTGGTGGGAGCACTGAAGCTTTCTTT. Its protein product is CASSYESGGSTEAFF.

This chain connects TRBV20-1 to TRBJ2-3; 10 bases match TRBD2. This CDR3 is built from 16 residues. With 1 base clipped from V and 4 bases from J, the junction kept 8 bases outside the gene matches. CDR1 and CDR2 (germline): DFQATT, SNEGSKA (reference sequence). This CDR3 is CSARGLLAGEADTQYF. In DNA, the CDR3 is TGCAGTGCTAGAGGATTGCTAGCGGGAGAAGCAGATACGCAGTATTTT.

The chain recombines TRBV11-2 with TRBJ2-3; the D gene is possibly TRBD1 (6 bases). The germline gives CDR1 SGHAT, CDR2 FQNNGV. The CDR3 sequence is 16 residues long. Trimming pared 0 bases from V and 4 bases from J, leaving 14 bases between. DNA for the CDR3: TGTGCCAGCAGCTTAGAAGGGACATCAGGCTCAGATACGCAGTATTTT. This encodes CASSLEGTSGSDTQYF.

This clonotype showed up just a few times. J is TRBJ1-6 and V is TRBV7-2, with D possibly matching TRBD1 (5 bases). This CDR3 spans 14 amino acids. Looked up from germline, CDR1 is SGHTA and CDR2 is FQGNSA. V was shortened by 6 bases and J by 3 bases, with 9 bases between the two germline ends. In DNA, the CDR3 is TGTGCCAGCAGTTACGACAGCTATAATTCACCCCTCCACTTT. Its protein product is CASSYDSYNSPLHF.

This chain connects TRBV12-3 or TRBV12-4 to TRBJ1-5; D is unclear. The CDR3 is 14 residues long. Trimming cost V 6 bases and J 6 bases, with 15 bases left between them. The CDR3 is CASSLFPGSQPQHF. For the CDR3, the DNA is TGTGCCAGCAGCCTGTTCCCAGGTAGTCAGCCCCAGCATTTT.

The rearrangement links TRBV20-1 to TRBJ2-2; D is uncertain. With 5 bases removed from V and 3 bases from J, the gap between germline ends came to 10 bases. This CDR3 contains 13 residues. In germline, CDR1 is DFQATT, CDR2 SNEGSKA (reference sequence). As DNA, the CDR3 is TGCAGTGCTCTCGATAGGGACACCGGGGAGCTGTTTTTT. This translates into CSALDRDTGELFF.

About this clonotype itself: Since a much larger clone is just one base distant, this may be a read error. The rearrangement uses TRBV7-3 and TRBJ2-2; D gene unclear. The CDR3 contains 13 residues. V lost 4 bases to trimming and J lost 3 bases, with 6 bases between them. CDR1 is SGHTA, CDR2 FQGTGA, per germline. CDR3 loop: CASSSFHTGELFF. The CDR3 DNA reads as TGTGCCAGCAGCTCGTTTCACACCGGGGAGCTGTTTTTT.

This clonotype was detected only a few times. The chain uses TRBV7-3 and TRBJ2-1; the D call may be TRBD1 or TRBD2 (6 bases each). Trimming removed 3 bases at V and 7 bases at J, with 19 bases between. The CDR3 is made up of 16 amino acids. Germline V gives CDR1 SGHTA, CDR2 FQGTGA. CDR3 coding DNA: TGTGCCAGCAGCTTGGTTGGATCCGAAGGGGGGAATGAGCAGTTCTTC. This translates into CASSLVGSEGGNEQFF.

This clonotype was counted between two and nine times. This rearrangement joins TRBV11-1 to TRBJ2-6; 9 positions agree with TRBD2. From germline, CDR1 is SGHAT and CDR2 FQDESV (reference sequence). The CDR3 sequence is 17 residues long. Unmatched junction bases numbered 6, after V lost 3 bases and J lost 3 bases. Written as DNA, the CDR3 is TGTGCCAGCAGCTTTAGCGGGAGCGGGCTTGGGGCCAACGTCCTGACTTTC. This sequence encodes CASSFSGSGLGANVLTF. Full variable domain (remainder filled in from reference TRBV11-1 and TRBJ2-6): EAEVAQSPRYKITEKSQAVAFWCDPISGHATLYWYRQILGQGPELLVQFQDESVVDDSQLPKDRFSAERLKGVDSTLKIQPAELGDSAMYLCASSFSGSGLGANVLTFGAGSRLTVL.

This clonotype was counted between two and nine times. The V and J genes are TRBV27 and TRBJ1-2, with TRBD1 as a possible D gene (5 bases). Germline V gene data show CDR1 as MNHEY and CDR2 as SMNVEV (reference sequence). The CDR3 is 13 amino acids. V lost 9 bases, J lost 4 bases, and 15 bases lay in between. CDR3 coding DNA: TGTGCCAGTGGGATGGGGGGGATCTATGGCTACACCTTC. Residues: CASGMGGIYGYTF.

This clonotype was seen more than once but under ten times. The V and J genes are TRBV7-9 and TRBJ1-5; 7 bases map to TRBD1. Germline lookup yields CDR1 SEHNR and CDR2 FQNEAQ (reference sequence). The CDR3 loop spans 15 amino acids. Trimming removed 5 bases from V and 2 bases from J; junction bases left unmatched: 6. CDR3 sequence (DNA): TGTGCCAGCAGCCACGACAGGGACGGCAATCAGCCCCAGCATTTT. It encodes CASSHDRDGNQPQHF.

V usage is TRBV5-1 and J usage is TRBJ1-6; the D gene is possibly TRBD1 (5 bases). The CDR3 sequence is 15 residues long. Trimming removed 5 bases at V and 5 bases at J, with 14 bases between. Germline V CDR1 and CDR2: SGHRS, YFSETQ. The CDR3 DNA sequence: TGCGCCAGCAGAGACAGTATAGAGGATAATTCACCCCTCCACTTT. Its protein is CASRDSIEDNSPLHF.

This chain connects TRBV28 to TRBJ2-4; the D gene is possibly TRBD2 (5 bases). This CDR3 contains 17 residues. Germline V gene data show CDR1 as MDHEN and CDR2 as SYDVKM. V lost 5 bases, J lost 3 bases, and 20 bases lay in between. The DNA for the CDR3 is TGTGCCAGCAGTCGCGTTGGACTCGAACTGGACAAAAACATTCAGTACTTC. Protein product: CASSRVGLELDKNIQYF.

This clonotype has more than one count but fewer than ten. The V and J genes are TRBV24-1 and TRBJ2-2, with 7 bases matching TRBD1. The V segment lost 7 bases and the J segment 5 bases; nucleotides outside the gene matches: 9. The CDR3 has 15 residues. CDR1 and CDR2 (germline): KGHDR, SFDVKD. The CDR3 here is CATRDRTGQTGELFF. DNA for the CDR3: TGTGCCACCAGAGATAGGACAGGCCAAACCGGGGAGCTGTTTTTT.

This chain connects TRBV7-8 to TRBJ2-1; 8 bases line up with TRBD2. CDR3 size: 16 residues. CDR1 is SGHVS, CDR2 FQNEAQ, per germline. V lost 7 bases and J lost 2; bases outside the gene matches: 10. The CDR3 loop reads CASTSRRGGTYNEQFF. CDR3 sequence (DNA): TGTGCCAGCACCTCCCGTCGGGGGGGAACCTACAATGAGCAGTTCTTC. Combining the CDR3 with reference TRBV7-8 and TRBJ2-1 gives the whole variable domain GAGVSQSPRYKVAKRGQDVALRCDPISGHVSLFWYQQALGQGPEFLTYFQNEAQLDKSGLPSDRFFAERPEGSVSTLKIQRTQQEDSAVYLCASTSRRGGTYNEQFFGPGTRLTVL.

This clonotype has a handful of counts. The rearrangement uses TRBV12-3 or TRBV12-4 and TRBJ2-7; 10 nucleotides align to TRBD2. V was clipped by 6 bases and J by 2 bases; unmatched bases: 7. The CDR3 covers 15 residues. The CDR3 region is CASSPGLADAYEQYF. CDR3 nucleotide sequence: TGTGCCAGCAGCCCAGGACTAGCGGACGCCTACGAGCAGTACTTC.

This clonotype was counted only a few times. The chain joins TRBV4-3 to TRBJ1-5; D gene uncertain. CDR3 length: 15 residues. Trimming removed 0 bases at V and 0 bases at J, with 6 bases between. Germline V gene data show CDR1 as LGHNA and CDR2 as YSLEER. CDR3 bases: TGCGCCAGCAGCCAAGAGGGAGATAGCAATCAGCCCCAGCATTTT. Translated: CASSQEGDSNQPQHF.

This chain joins TRBV7-8 and TRBJ2-1; D not certain. Germline CDR1 reads SGHVS; CDR2 reads FQNEAQ. V lost 3 bases and J lost 7, with 19 bases in between. The CDR3 loop spans 16 amino acids. The CDR3 DNA reads as TGTGCCAGCAGCTTCCCCACGGCCGAAGGGTGGAATGAGCAGTTCTTC. This sequence encodes CASSFPTAEGWNEQFF.

The V and J genes are TRBV13 and TRBJ2-3; 7 bases are shared with TRBD1. Germline V gene data show CDR1 as PRHDT and CDR2 as FYEKMQ (reference sequence). V dropped 4 bases and J dropped 6; count of bases not matched to a gene: 1. This CDR3 has 12 residues. In nucleotides, the CDR3 is TGTGCCAGCAGCTCACAGGGGGATACGCAGTATTTT. Protein: CASSSQGDTQYF.

This clonotype was detected a few times. V usage is TRBV7-9 and J usage is TRBJ1-1; D gene ambiguous. Germline V gene sequence: CDR1 SEHNR, CDR2 FQNEAQ (reference sequence). Trimming pared 1 base from V and 7 bases from J, leaving 4 bases between. This CDR3 has 11 residues. Written as DNA, the CDR3 is TGTGCCAGCAGCTTAGACAGTGAAGCTTTCTTT. As protein: CASSLDSEAFF.

The chain couples TRBV12-3 or TRBV12-4 to TRBJ1-6; no clear D. This CDR3 has 12 residues. The V end lost 1 base, the J end lost 10 bases, and 5 bases lay between the germline ends. CDR3 amino acids: CASSLGVSPLHF. CDR3 bases: TGTGCCAGCAGTTTAGGCGTCTCACCCCTCCACTTT.

This clonotype was counted a few times. The chain couples TRBV4-3 to TRBJ1-1; 8 bases are shared with TRBD1. The J segment lost 1 base and the V segment lost 0 bases, leaving 7 bases of the junction unmatched. This CDR3 comprises 17 residues. CDR1 is LGHNA and CDR2 is YSLEER in the germline V gene. CDR3 bases: TGCGCCAGCAGCCAAGACGACAGGGGTTTAGGGAACACTGAAGCTTTCTTT. This codes for CASSQDDRGLGNTEAFF.

Comment on this clonotype: The junction and the germline gene differ at one end; a read error may be behind it. The J gene is TRBJ1-1, the V gene TRBV10-3; D is ambiguous. This CDR3 has 15 amino acids. The germline CDR1 and CDR2 sequences are ENHRY and SYGVKD. The CDR3 sequence is CAVSESGDTGSEAFF. CDR3 coding DNA: TGTGCCGTCAGTGAGTCGGGAGACACCGGCTCCGAAGCTTTCTTT.

The V call is TRBV7-2, the J call TRBJ2-7; a weak D match, TRBD2 (6 bases). Germline V gene lookup returns CDR1 SGHTA and CDR2 FQGNSA. Trimming stripped 1 base from V and 5 bases from J, with 12 bases between. There are 14 residues in the CDR3. CDR3 bases: TGTGCCAGCAGCTTAGAAACGGGAGTGGACGAGCAGTACTTC. It yields the protein CASSLETGVDEQYF. Together with reference TRBV7-2 and TRBJ2-7, the CDR3 gives the full variable domain: GAGVSQSPSNKVTEKGKDVELRCDPISGHTALYWYRQSLGQGLEFLIYFQGNSAPDKSGLPSDRFSAERTGGSVSTLTIQRTQQEDSAVYLCASSLETGVDEQYFGPGTRLTVT.

This clonotype was seen a few times. The rearrangement joins TRBV14 to TRBJ2-1, with a weak D call TRBD2 (5 bases). CDR1 is SGHDN and CDR2 is FVKESK in the germline V gene. Trimming left V 4 bases short and J 7 bases short, with 20 bases between. This CDR3 is 16 amino acids long. The CDR3 DNA reads TGTGCCAGCAGCCCTCCAGCGGTTTTCACTAAGAATGAGCAGTTCTTC. It specifies CASSPPAVFTKNEQFF. The full variable domain, its missing parts supplied by reference TRBV14 and TRBJ2-1, is EAGVTQFPSHSVIEKGQTVTLRCDPISGHDNLYWYRRVMGKEIKFLLHFVKESKQDESGMPNNRFLAERTGGTYSTLKVQPAELEDSGVYFCASSPPAVFTKNEQFFGPGTRLTVL.